The 21 T cell receptor beta chains in this list originate from one sample, sequenced in a study of T cell repertoires in cytomegalovirus infection. TCRdb re-analysed the reads in MiXCR, keeping a single row per CDR3 protein. Of around 900,000 distinct CDR3 sequences in the sample, approximately 31% were seen once. For these TCRs, the target antigens are not known. The sample in question was cultured CD8+ T cells from PBMCs, obtained from culture after CMV antigen stimulation. These TCRs come from a human donor in good health (CMV status not recorded). Some clones in this sample may be carry-over from other donors' samples.

J is TRBJ2-7 and V is TRBV6-1, with 9 bases matching TRBD2. V was clipped by 7 bases and J by 0 bases; unmatched bases: 10. Per the germline V gene, CDR1 is MNHNS and CDR2 is SASEGT. The CDR3 runs 16 residues. In DNA, the CDR3 is TGTGCCAGCACCCTTTTAGCGGGGGAAAGCTCCTACGAGCAGTACGTC. It specifies CASTLLAGESSYEQYV.

This chain joins TRBV7-9 and TRBJ2-2, with unresolved D. Germline CDR1 reads SEHNR; CDR2 reads FQNEAQ (reference sequence). Trimming left V 2 bases short and J 5 bases short, with 12 bases between. The CDR3 loop spans 15 amino acids. The CDR3 DNA follows: TGTGCCAGCAGCTTAAGCCCCCCGATAACCGGGGAGCTGTTTTTT. Amino acid sequence: CASSLSPPITGELFF.

This clonotype was seen at least ten times. This chain joins TRBV7-2 and TRBJ2-5; 13 nucleotides match TRBD2. This CDR3 has 16 amino acids. V dropped 1 base and J dropped 4; count of bases not matched to a gene: 3. Germline values: CDR1 SGHTA, CDR2 FQGNSA. CDR3 in DNA: TGTGCCAGCAGCTTAGAACTAGCGGGGGGGCGAGAGACCCAGTACTTC. It is translated as CASSLELAGGRETQYF.

CDR3 coding DNA: TGCGCCAGCAGCCAAGCGACAGGGAACACTGAAGCTTTCTTT. Translated: CASSQATGNTEAFF. J is TRBJ1-1 and V is TRBV4-1, with a possible D match to TRBD1 (6 bases). Germline CDR1 MGHRA, CDR2 YSYEKL. Deletions cut 1 base from V and 1 base from J, with 7 bases between. The CDR3 is 14 amino acids.

This clonotype was recorded a few times. The chain uses TRBV7-8 and TRBJ2-5; TRBD1 aligns across 7 bases. V lost 5 bases to trimming and J lost 0 bases; unmatched junction nucleotides: 6. CDR3 length: 15 residues. Germline V gene data show CDR1 as SGHVS and CDR2 as FQNEAQ. CDR3 region: CASSPPGQHQETQYF. The CDR3, as DNA: TGTGCCAGCAGCCCCCCGGGACAGCACCAAGAGACCCAGTACTTC.

This clonotype was seen a handful of times. The chain couples TRBV4-3 to TRBJ1-6, with D hard to call. The CDR3 is made up of 12 amino acids. Germline V gene sequence: CDR1 LGHNA, CDR2 YSLEER. The ends were cut back, 0 bases at V and 8 bases at J, with 2 bases in the middle. The CDR3 is CASSQDDSPLHF. As DNA, the CDR3 is TGCGCCAGCAGCCAAGATGATTCACCCCTCCACTTT.

Ten or more counts support this clonotype. The chain employs TRBV27 and TRBJ2-3, with D possibly TRBD2 on 6 matching bases. V gave up 6 bases and J gave up 0 bases, with 10 bases separating them. Per germline, CDR1 MNHEY and CDR2 SMNVEV (reference sequence). The CDR3 sequence is 14 residues long. For the CDR3, the DNA is TGTGCCAGCAGCCCCGGGACTAGCACAGATACGCAGTATTTT. Amino acids: CASSPGTSTDTQYF.

This clonotype has only a few counts. The J gene is TRBJ2-1, the V gene TRBV28; 7 bases match TRBD1. Germline-derived CDR1 and CDR2 are MDHEN and SYDVKM. CDR3 length: 15 residues. V was clipped by 4 bases and J by 1 base; unmatched bases: 4. In DNA, the CDR3 is TGTGCCAGCAGTTCGGGACAGAGATCCTACAATGAGCAGTTCTTC. Translating gives CASSSGQRSYNEQFF.

The rearrangement uses TRBV29-1 and TRBJ1-1; D may be TRBD1 (5 bases). Trimming removed 5 bases from V and 8 bases from J, with 6 bases in between. Germline-derived CDR1 and CDR2 are SQVTM and ANQGSEA. CDR3 length equals 9 residues. CDR3 region: CSVPGEAFF. CDR3 in DNA: TGCAGCGTTCCAGGGGAAGCTTTCTTT.

The chain combines TRBV4-1 with TRBJ2-3; TRBD1 matches at 8 bases. This CDR3 is built from 16 residues. Trimming cost V 1 base and J 0 bases; bases outside gene matches: 3. CDR1 MGHRA and CDR2 YSYEKL come from the germline V gene. The CDR3 coding sequence is TGCGCCAGCAGCCAAGTACAGGGGGTTAGCACAGATACGCAGTATTTT. Translating gives CASSQVQGVSTDTQYF.

This clonotype showed up many times. CDR3 sequence: CASSLGQLSYEQYF. The DNA for the CDR3 is TGTGCCAGCAGCTTGGGACAGCTGTCCTACGAGCAGTACTTC. The chain is built from TRBV7-2 and TRBJ2-7, with 7 bases identical to TRBD1. The CDR3 sequence is 14 residues long. Germline V gene data show CDR1 as SGHTA and CDR2 as FQGNSA. Trimming cost V 3 bases and J 1 base; bases outside gene matches: 3.

This clonotype was counted at least ten times. The V call is TRBV7-2, the J call TRBJ2-2; no firm D call. The germline V gene encodes CDR1 SGHTA and CDR2 FQGNSA. Trimming left V 3 bases short and J 4 bases short, with 6 bases between. CDR3 size: 13 residues. This CDR3 reads CASSFKATGELFF. CDR3 DNA sequence: TGTGCCAGCAGCTTCAAGGCCACCGGGGAGCTGTTTTTT. The whole variable domain, remainder taken from reference TRBV7-2 and TRBJ2-2, is GAGVSQSPSNKVTEKGKDVELRCDPISGHTALYWYRQSLGQGLEFLIYFQGNSAPDKSGLPSDRFSAERTGGSVSTLTIQRTQQEDSAVYLCASSFKATGELFFGEGSRLTVL.

Ten or more counts support this clonotype. The chain joins TRBV7-9 to TRBJ1-2, with a weak D call TRBD1 (5 bases). V dropped 7 bases and J dropped 4 bases, with 16 bases sitting between them. This CDR3 spans 14 amino acids. Per germline, CDR1 SEHNR and CDR2 FQNEAQ (reference sequence). Here the CDR3 reads CASTNDYDSYGYTF. For the CDR3, the DNA is TGTGCCAGCACAAACGATTACGACAGCTATGGCTACACCTTC.

Turning to this clonotype: It is likely a read error, because the conserved phenylalanine at the end of the CDR3 is missing. This chain connects TRBV6-6 to TRBJ2-3; TRBD2 might be the D (5 bases). This CDR3 has 13 amino acids. Per germline, CDR1 MNHNY and CDR2 SVGAGI (reference sequence). V gave up 8 bases and J gave up 1 base, with 10 bases separating them. This CDR3 reads CASYSGGTDTQYS. The DNA of the CDR3 is TGTGCCAGCTACAGCGGAGGCACAGATACGCAGTATTCT.

This clonotype is categorized as medium-sized. The rearrangement uses TRBV11-2 and TRBJ2-3, with no clear D. V lost 1 base and J lost 4, with 0 bases in between. The CDR3 has 11 residues. In germline, CDR1 is SGHAT, CDR2 FQNNGV. The chain's CDR3 is CASSLADTQYF. The DNA for the CDR3 is TGTGCCAGCAGCTTAGCAGATACGCAGTATTTT.

Here the CDR3 DNA reads TGTGCCAGTAGTGGAGGGGACTATAATTCACCCCTCCACTTT. Its protein product is CASSGGDYNSPLHF. This chain connects TRBV19 to TRBJ1-6; maybe TRBD1 (5 bases). Trimming cost V 5 bases and J 3 bases, with 8 bases left between them. The germline V gene has CDR1 LNHDA and CDR2 SQIVND (reference sequence). This CDR3 spans 14 amino acids.

The V gene is TRBV12-3 or TRBV12-4, the J gene TRBJ1-2; possibly TRBD1 for D (6 bases). The germline V and J ends were trimmed by 6 bases and 1 base, with 9 bases remaining between them. This CDR3 comprises 13 residues. The CDR3 coding sequence is TGTGCCAGCAGCTGGGGGCTTAACTATGGCTACACCTTC. Residues: CASSWGLNYGYTF.

The V and J genes are TRBV6-5 and TRBJ1-2; 7 bases agree with TRBD1. Trimming removed 10 bases from V and 4 bases from J; junction bases left unmatched: 6. The CDR3 consists of 12 residues. Germline V gives CDR1 MNHEY, CDR2 SVGAGI. This CDR3 is CATKQGRYGYTF. For the CDR3, the DNA is TGTGCCACCAAACAGGGGCGCTATGGCTACACCTTC.

The chain has TRBV4-1 and TRBJ2-2; 10 positions match TRBD1. The V and J ends lost 2 bases and 5 bases, in that order; junction bases with no gene match: 5. Germline CDR1 MGHRA, CDR2 YSYEKL. The length of the CDR3 is 16 residues. The CDR3 loop is CASSQPGQGNTGELFF. CDR3 in DNA: TGCGCCAGCAGCCAACCGGGACAGGGGAATACCGGGGAGCTGTTTTTT.

This clonotype has just a few counts. This sequence joins TRBV7-9 and TRBJ2-1, with 8 bases fitting TRBD1. Losses at the gene ends were 4 bases for V and 0 bases for J; bases not matched to a gene: 8. Germline assignment: CDR1 SEHNR and CDR2 FQNEAQ (reference sequence). This CDR3 region has 17 residues. CDR3 coding DNA: TGTGCCAGCAGCTCCGACAGGGGTACTAGCTCCTACAATGAGCAGTTCTTC. Translated, it gives CASSSDRGTSSYNEQFF.

This clonotype was seen at least ten times. V usage is TRBV7-6 and J usage is TRBJ2-1; D is perhaps TRBD1 (5 bases). The CDR3 is 17 residues long. V was clipped by 1 base and J by 5 bases, with 18 bases between them. CDR1 and CDR2 (germline): SGHVS, FNYEAQ. The CDR3 DNA reads as TGTGCCAGCAGCTTAGGACCCCTGGTCAGGGTGGACAATGAGCAGTTCTTC. It yields the protein CASSLGPLVRVDNEQFF.